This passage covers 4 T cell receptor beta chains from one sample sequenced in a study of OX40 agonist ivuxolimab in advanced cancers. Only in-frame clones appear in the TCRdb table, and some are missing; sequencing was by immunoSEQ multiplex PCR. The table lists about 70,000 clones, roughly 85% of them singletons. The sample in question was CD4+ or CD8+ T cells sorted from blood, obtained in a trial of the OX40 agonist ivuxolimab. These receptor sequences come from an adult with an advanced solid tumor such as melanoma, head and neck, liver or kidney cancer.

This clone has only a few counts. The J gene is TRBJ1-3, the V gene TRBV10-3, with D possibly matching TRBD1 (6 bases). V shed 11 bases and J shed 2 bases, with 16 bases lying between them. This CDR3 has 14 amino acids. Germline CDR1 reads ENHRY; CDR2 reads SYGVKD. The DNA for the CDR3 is TGTGCCTCGACACAGGGTATTCCTGGAAACACCATATATTTT. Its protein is CASTQGIPGNTIYF.

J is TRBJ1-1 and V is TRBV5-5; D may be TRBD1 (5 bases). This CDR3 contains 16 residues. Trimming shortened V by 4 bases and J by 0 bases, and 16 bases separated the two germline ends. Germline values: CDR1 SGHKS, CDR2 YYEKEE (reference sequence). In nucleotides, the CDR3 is TGTGCCAGCAGCCGCTTGGTGACAGACATGAACACTGAAGCTTTCTTT. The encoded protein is CASSRLVTDMNTEAFF.

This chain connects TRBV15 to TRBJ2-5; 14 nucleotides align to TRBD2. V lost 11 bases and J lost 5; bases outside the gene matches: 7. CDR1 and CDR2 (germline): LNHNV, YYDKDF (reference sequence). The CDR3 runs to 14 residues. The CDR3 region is CAVTSGGAIETQYF. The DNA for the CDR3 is TGTGCCGTGACTAGCGGGGGGGCGATCGAGACCCAGTACTTC.

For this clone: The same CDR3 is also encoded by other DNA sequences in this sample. The CDR3 loop is CASSQDKLAGGQETQYF. CDR3 bases: TGCGCCAGCAGCCAAGATAAGCTCGCGGGAGGGCAGGAGACCCAGTACTTC. The chain employs TRBV4-3 and TRBJ2-5, with 9 positions matching TRBD2. The CDR3 runs to 17 residues. With V trimmed by 0 bases and J by 5 bases, 10 bases remained unmatched. The germline CDR1 and CDR2 sequences are LGHNA and YSLEER.